This T cell receptor (beta chain) originates from a study of T cells in Graves' hyperthyroidism and ophthalmopathy. RNA transcripts gave rise to amplified TCR beta CDR3 regions. HTBI primers were employed in a first-round RT-PCR of the TCR CDR3. One entry per CDR3 protein, called by TCRdb with MiXCR from the multiplex PCR reads. Of 350,000 to 400,000 distinct CDR3 sequences in the sample, less than 20% were seen once. The PBMCs had their origin in 10 ml of fresh peripheral blood. CDR1 and CDR2 from the germline V gene are SQVTM and ANQGSEA. The CDR3 length is 15 residues. With V trimmed by 4 bases and J by 2 bases, 6 bases remained unmatched.

The clonotype was recovered from a man aged 18 to 29 with Graves' ophthalmopathy. V gene TRBV29-1 combines with J gene TRBJ1-5; 9 bases are a match to TRBD1. The sample taken for sequencing was blood. CDR3 residues: CSVGRDRVGNQPQHF. As DNA, the CDR3 is TGCAGCGTTGGTCGGGACAGGGTAGGCAATCAGCCCCAGCATTTT.